The rows below give T cell receptor beta chains drawn from one sample of a study of blood T cell repertoires in COVID-19. Assay used: immunoSEQ multiplex PCR; TCRdb lists only in-frame clones, some missing. The sample includes 100,000 or so clones, roughly 84% seen only once; the top ten take roughly 4.4%. Sequenced: peripheral blood. The source is a human donor in a cohort sampled during active COVID-19. Both conserved end residues are part of each CDR3. The order of the fields is J gene, CDR3 length, D gene, clone size, V gene, CDR3 protein, CDR3 DNA. A D gene is named only where the DNA matches it firmly. The size field is filled for only some rows; it gives once, few, many or a size class.

TRBJ1-1 | 13 | . | . | TRBV6-6 | CASIQWVGAEAFF | TGTGCCAGCATCCAATGGGTGGGCGCTGAAGCTTTCTTT
TRBJ2-3 | 14 | TRBD1 | . | TRBV30 | CAWSSQGGTDTQYF | TGTGCCTGGAGTTCACAGGGGGGCACAGATACGCAGTATTTT
TRBJ2-3 | 15 | TRBD2 | . | TRBV5-1 | CASSFAGGGTDTQYF | TGCGCCAGCAGCTTCGCCGGGGGGGGCACAGATACGCAGTATTTT
TRBJ1-4 | 15 | . | . | TRBV15 | CATSPDRGFNEKLFF | TGTGCCACCAGTCCCGACCGGGGGTTTAATGAAAAACTGTTTTTT
TRBJ1-1 | 13 | . | . | TRBV19 | CATLRQGLTEAFF | TGTGCCACCCTCAGGCAGGGACTCACTGAAGCTTTCTTT
TRBJ2-5 | 12 | . | . | TRBV7-2 | CASSPRQETQYF | TGTGCCAGCAGCCCGCGGCAAGAGACCCAGTACTTC
TRBJ2-7 | 14 | . | . | TRBV28 | CASRSTRTTYEQYF | TGTGCCAGTCGCTCAACCAGGACAACCTACGAGCAGTACTTC
TRBJ1-2 | 15 | TRBD1 | . | TRBV4-2 | CASSQGDRKIYGYTF | TGTGCCAGCAGCCAAGGGGACAGGAAGATCTATGGCTACACCTTC
TRBJ2-1 | 15 | TRBD1 | . | TRBV5-5 | CASSRTGGSINEQFF | TGTGCCAGCAGTCGTACAGGGGGTTCGATCAATGAGCAGTTCTTC
TRBJ2-6 | 13 | . | . | TRBV9 | CASGLRGANVLTF | TGTGCCAGCGGACTCCGGGGGGCCAACGTCCTGACTTTC
TRBJ2-7 | 13 | TRBD1 | . | TRBV5-4 | CASGQGGVAEQYF | TGTGCCAGCGGACAGGGGGGTGTCGCCGAGCAGTACTTC
TRBJ2-3 | 13 | . | . | TRBV15 | CATSRGQGFGQYF | TGTGCCACCAGCAGAGGGCAGGGGTTTGGGCAGTATTTT
TRBJ2-7 | 14 | . | . | TRBV18 | CASSRPGLGYEQYF | TGTGCCAGCTCGCGCCCGGGACTGGGCTACGAGCAGTACTTC
TRBJ1-2 | 14 | TRBD1 | . | TRBV5-5 | CASSTGTANYGYTF | TGTGCCAGCAGCACGGGGACAGCTAACTATGGCTACACCTTC
TRBJ2-6 | 18 | TRBD1 | . | TRBV5-1 | CASSLKGQANSGANVLTF | TGCGCCAGCAGCTTGAAGGGACAGGCCAACTCTGGGGCCAACGTCCTGACTTTC
TRBJ1-3 | 15 | . | once | TRBV9 | CASSVDGGTGNTIYF | TGTGCCAGCAGCGTAGACGGGGGGACTGGAAACACCATATATTTT
TRBJ2-2 | 15 | TRBD2 | . | TRBV5-1 | CASSLLAGTTGELFF | TGCGCCAGCAGCTTACTAGCGGGGACCACCGGGGAGCTGTTTTTT
TRBJ1-5 | 16 | . | . | TRBV19 | CASSIILITNNQPQHF | TGTGCCAGTAGTATAATCCTTATTACTAACAATCAGCCCCAGCATTTT
TRBJ2-7 | 14 | . | . | TRBV5-1 | CASSLSGHPYEQYF | TGCGCCAGCAGCTTGTCAGGGCACCCCTACGAGCAGTACTTC
TRBJ2-1 | 16 | TRBD2 | . | TRBV7-9 | CASSLGPAGGRNEQFF | TGTGCCAGCAGCTTAGGGCCAGCGGGGGGTAGGAATGAGCAGTTCTTC
TRBJ2-7 | 18 | . | . | TRBV21-1 | CASTYTPSGGFLSHEQYF | TGTGCCAGCACCTATACTCCTAGCGGGGGTTTCCTTAGTCACGAGCAGTACTTC
TRBJ1-3 | 16 | . | . | TRBV19 | CASSVQETRSGNTIYF | TGTGCCAGTAGTGTACAGGAAACCCGCTCTGGAAACACCATATATTTT
TRBJ2-1 | 15 | . | . | TRBV5-1 | CASSTLGLANNEQFF | TGCGCCAGCAGCACGCTGGGCCTAGCCAACAATGAGCAGTTCTTC
TRBJ2-3 | 16 | . | . | TRBV28 | CASSSRQSPSTDTQYF | TGTGCCAGCAGTTCCCGACAGAGCCCTAGCACAGATACGCAGTATTTT
TRBJ2-3 | 12 | . | few | TRBV6-5 | CASSSTTDTQYF | TGTGCCAGCAGTTCTACCACAGATACGCAGTATTTT
TRBJ1-1 | 15 | TRBD1 | . | TRBV18 | CASSPPTGEVTEAFF | TGTGCCAGCTCACCACCCACAGGGGAGGTCACTGAAGCTTTCTTT
TRBJ2-3 | 16 | TRBD2 | . | TRBV19 | CASSPRLAGGRDTQYF | TGTGCCAGTAGTCCGAGACTAGCGGGGGGCCGGGATACGCAGTATTTT